This T cell receptor (beta chain) was captured by sequencing in a study of human thymus T cells. The study, taken as a whole, reports: Seemingly biased V and J gene usage marked thymic and blood repertoires.

The ends were cut back, 2 bases at V and 0 bases at J, with 8 bases in the middle. The germline V gene encodes CDR1 MDHEN and CDR2 SYDVKM. CDR3 length: 15 amino acids. Libraries were prepared by immunoSEQ multiplex PCR; TCRdb keeps only in-frame clonotypes and omits some of them. The table records tens of thousands of clones, roughly 94% of them present only once. Each of the donors was a healthy Finnish infant who was undergoing open corrective cardiac surgery for congenital heart defects. During surgery, about 0.45-1 mL peripheral blood was drawn from four of eight donors. All available leukocytes, rather than a set cell count, yielded the blood DNA. Concerning this clone: Its antigen is unknown.

This chain joins TRBV28 and TRBJ2-1, with D possibly TRBD1 on 6 matching bases. Sequenced sample: blood. The sequence derives from a boy under three years old with a congenital heart defect but otherwise immunologically healthy. The CDR3 nucleotides read TGTGCCAGCAGTTTAGGGGGACACTCCTACAATGAGCAGTTCTTC. Protein: CASSLGGHSYNEQFF.